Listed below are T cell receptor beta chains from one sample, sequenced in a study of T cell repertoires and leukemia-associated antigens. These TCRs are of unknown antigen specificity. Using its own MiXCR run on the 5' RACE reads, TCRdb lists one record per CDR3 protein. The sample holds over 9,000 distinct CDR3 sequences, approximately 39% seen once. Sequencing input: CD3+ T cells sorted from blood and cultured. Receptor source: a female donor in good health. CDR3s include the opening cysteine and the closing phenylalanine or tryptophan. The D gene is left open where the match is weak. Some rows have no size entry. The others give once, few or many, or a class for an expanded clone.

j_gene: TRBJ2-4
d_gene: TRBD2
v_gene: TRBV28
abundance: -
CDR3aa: CASSSGVYNEQYF
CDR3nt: TGTGCCAGCAGCAGCGGGGTCTACAATGAGCAGTACTTC

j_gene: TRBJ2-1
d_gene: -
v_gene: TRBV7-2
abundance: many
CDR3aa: CASSSQYNSYNEQFF
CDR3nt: TGTGCCAGCAGCTCTCAATACAACTCCTACAATGAGCAGTTCTTC

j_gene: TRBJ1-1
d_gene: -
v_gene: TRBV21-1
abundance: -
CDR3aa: CASSGTSSPVAFF
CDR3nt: TGTGCCAGCAGCGGGACCTCCAGCCCCGTAGCTTTCTTT

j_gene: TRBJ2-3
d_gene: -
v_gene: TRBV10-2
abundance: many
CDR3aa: CASRIYRADTQYF
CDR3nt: TGCGCCAGCAGAATATATAGGGCTGATACGCAGTATTTT

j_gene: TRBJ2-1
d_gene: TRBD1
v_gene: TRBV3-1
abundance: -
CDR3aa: CASSQGQDSYNEQFF
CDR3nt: TGCGCCAGCAGCCAAGGACAGGACTCCTACAATGAGCAGTTCTTC

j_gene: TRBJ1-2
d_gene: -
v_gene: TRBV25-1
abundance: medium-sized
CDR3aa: CASSERGGYTF
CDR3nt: TGTGCCAGCAGTGAACGTGGCGGCTACACCTTC

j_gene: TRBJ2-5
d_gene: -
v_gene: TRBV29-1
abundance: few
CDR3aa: CSCGRGLGETQYF
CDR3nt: TGCAGCTGTGGACGGGGTTTAGGGGAGACCCAGTACTTC

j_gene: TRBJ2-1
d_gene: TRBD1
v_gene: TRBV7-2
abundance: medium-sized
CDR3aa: CASRRNSGTGVTEQFF
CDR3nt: TGTGCCAGCAGGCGTAACTCCGGGACAGGGGTGACTGAGCAGTTCTTC

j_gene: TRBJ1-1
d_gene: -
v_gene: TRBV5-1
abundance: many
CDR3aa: CASSSNTLNTEAFF
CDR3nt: TGCGCCAGCAGCTCTAATACCCTGAACACTGAAGCTTTCTTT

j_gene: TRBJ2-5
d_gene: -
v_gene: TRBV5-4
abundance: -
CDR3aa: CASSLTGTLRETQYF
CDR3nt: TGTGCCAGCAGCTTAACCGGGACTCTTAGAGAGACCCAGTACTTC

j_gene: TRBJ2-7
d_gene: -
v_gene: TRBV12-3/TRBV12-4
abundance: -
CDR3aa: CASSQGTYEQYF
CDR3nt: TGTGCCAGCAGTCAGGGGACCTACGAGCAGTACTTC

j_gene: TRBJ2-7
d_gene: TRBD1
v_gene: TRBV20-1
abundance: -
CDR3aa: CSADRVFGEQYF
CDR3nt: TGCAGTGCTGACAGGGTGTTCGGTGAGCAGTACTTC

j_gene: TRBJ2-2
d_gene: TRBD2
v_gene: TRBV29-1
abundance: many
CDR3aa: CSVEVRGRARGELFF
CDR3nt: TGCAGCGTTGAAGTTCGCGGGAGGGCTAGGGGGGAGCTGTTTTTT

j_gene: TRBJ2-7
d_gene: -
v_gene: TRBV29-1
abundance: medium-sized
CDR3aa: CSVGGLNSYEQYF
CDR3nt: TGCAGCGTTGGGGGCCTCAATTCCTACGAGCAGTACTTC

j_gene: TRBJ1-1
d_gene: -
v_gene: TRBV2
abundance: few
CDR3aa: CASSVKEGNTEAFF
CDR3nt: TGTGCCAGCAGTGTGAAAGAGGGAAACACTGAAGCTTTCTTT

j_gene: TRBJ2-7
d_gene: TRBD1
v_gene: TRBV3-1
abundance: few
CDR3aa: CASGRGQDLSYEQYF
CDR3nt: TGTGCCAGCGGCAGGGGACAGGATCTCTCCTACGAGCAGTACTTC

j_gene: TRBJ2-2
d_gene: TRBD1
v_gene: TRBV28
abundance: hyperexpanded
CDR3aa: CASSSKQGTRNTGELFF
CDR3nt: TGTGCCAGCAGTTCAAAACAGGGGACAAGGAACACCGGGGAGCTGTTTTTT

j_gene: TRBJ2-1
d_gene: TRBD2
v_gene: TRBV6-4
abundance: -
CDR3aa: CVSSPFVRPGGNEQFF
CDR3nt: TGTGTCAGCTCCCCCTTCGTGCGGCCGGGGGGAAATGAGCAGTTCTTC

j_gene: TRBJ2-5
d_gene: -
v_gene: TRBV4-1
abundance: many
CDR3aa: CASSHPPGGLQETQYF
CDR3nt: TGCGCCAGCAGCCACCCCCCAGGCGGGTTACAAGAGACCCAGTACTTC

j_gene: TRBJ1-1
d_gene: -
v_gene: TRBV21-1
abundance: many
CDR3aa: CASDPGGGTEAFF
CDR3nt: TGTGCCAGCGACCCAGGGGGGGGGACTGAAGCTTTCTTT

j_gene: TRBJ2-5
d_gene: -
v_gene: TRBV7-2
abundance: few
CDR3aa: CASSLAHTQAQYF
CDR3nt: TGTGCCAGCAGCTTAGCCCACACGCAAGCCCAGTACTTC

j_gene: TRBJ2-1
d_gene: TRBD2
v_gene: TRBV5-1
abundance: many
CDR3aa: CASMRESEQFF
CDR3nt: TGCGCCAGCATGCGGGAGTCTGAGCAGTTCTTC

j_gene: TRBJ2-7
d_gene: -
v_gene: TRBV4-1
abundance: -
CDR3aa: CASSHPGGWSYEQYF
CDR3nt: TGCGCCAGCAGCCACCCCGGAGGTTGGTCCTACGAGCAGTACTTC

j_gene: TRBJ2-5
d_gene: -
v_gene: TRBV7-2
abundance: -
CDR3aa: CASSSRVQETQYF
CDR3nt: TGTGCCAGCAGCTCCCGGGTCCAAGAGACCCAGTACTTC

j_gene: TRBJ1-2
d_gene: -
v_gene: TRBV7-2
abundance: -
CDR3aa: CASSLRVSYGYTF
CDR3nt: TGTGCCAGCAGCTTGAGGGTTAGCTATGGCTACACCTTC

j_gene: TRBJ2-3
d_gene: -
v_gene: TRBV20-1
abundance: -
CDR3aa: CSAREGMGTQYF
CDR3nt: TGCAGTGCTAGAGAAGGGATGGGTACGCAGTATTTT

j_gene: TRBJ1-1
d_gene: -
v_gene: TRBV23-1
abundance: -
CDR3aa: CASSHPHGDGNTGAFF
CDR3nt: TGCGCCAGCAGTCACCCACACGGTGACGGCAATACTGGAGCTTTCTTT

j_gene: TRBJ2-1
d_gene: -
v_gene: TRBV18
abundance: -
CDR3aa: CASPQTSGNIGYNEQFF
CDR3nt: TGTGCCAGCCCCCAGACTAGTGGGAATATCGGGTACAATGAGCAGTTCTTC

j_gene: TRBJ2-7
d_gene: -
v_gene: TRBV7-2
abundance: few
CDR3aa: CASSLVGYGYYEQYF
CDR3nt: TGTGCCAGCAGCTTAGTCGGATATGGGTACTACGAGCAGTACTTC

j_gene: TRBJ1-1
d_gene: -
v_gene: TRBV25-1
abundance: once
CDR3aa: CASSLGFNTEALF
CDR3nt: TGTGCCAGCTCACTCGGCTTCAACACTGAAGCTCTCTTT

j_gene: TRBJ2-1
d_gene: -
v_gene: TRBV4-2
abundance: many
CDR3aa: CASSLADEQFF
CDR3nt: TGTGCCAGCAGCCTTGCGGATGAGCAGTTCTTC

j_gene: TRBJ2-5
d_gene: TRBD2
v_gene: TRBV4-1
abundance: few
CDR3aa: CASSQVVAGTETQYF
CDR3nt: TGCGCCAGCAGCCAAGTTGTAGCGGGCACAGAGACCCAGTACTTC

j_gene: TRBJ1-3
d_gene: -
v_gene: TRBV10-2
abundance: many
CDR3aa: CASSEKRGTYSSGNTIYF
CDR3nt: TGCGCCAGCAGTGAGAAACGGGGGACCTACTCCTCTGGAAACACCATATATTTT

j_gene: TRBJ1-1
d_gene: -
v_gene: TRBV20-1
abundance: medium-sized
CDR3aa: CSASGRTEDTEAFF
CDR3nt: TGCAGTGCTAGTGGGAGGACAGAGGACACTGAAGCTTTCTTT

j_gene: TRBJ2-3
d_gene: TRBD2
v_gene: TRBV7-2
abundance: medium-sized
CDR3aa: CASSLSTSGRTDTQYF
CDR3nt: TGTGCCAGCAGCCTTAGTACTAGCGGGAGGACAGATACGCAGTATTTT

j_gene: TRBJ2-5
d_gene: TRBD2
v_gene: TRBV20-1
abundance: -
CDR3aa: CSASSGGKETQCF
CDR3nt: TGCAGTGCCTCTAGCGGGGGTAAAGAGACCCAGTGCTTC

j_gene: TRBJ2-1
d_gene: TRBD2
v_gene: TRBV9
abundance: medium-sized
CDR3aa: CASSSSGLADDEQFF
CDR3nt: TGTGCCAGCAGCTCATCGGGACTAGCAGACGATGAGCAGTTCTTC

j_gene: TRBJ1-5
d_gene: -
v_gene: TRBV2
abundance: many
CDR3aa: CASTPTVNQPQHF
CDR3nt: TGTGCCAGCACTCCGACAGTCAATCAGCCCCAGCATTTT

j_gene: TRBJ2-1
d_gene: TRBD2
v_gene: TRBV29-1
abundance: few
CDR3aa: CSVEWREGNEQFF
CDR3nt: TGCAGCGTTGAATGGCGGGAGGGAAATGAGCAGTTCTTC

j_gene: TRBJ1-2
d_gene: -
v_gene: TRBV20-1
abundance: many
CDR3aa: CSAGRGDYGYTF
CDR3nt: TGCAGTGCTGGTAGGGGGGACTATGGCTACACCTTC